The rows below give T cell receptor beta chains drawn from one sample of a study of PD-L1 blockade in urothelial cancer. Assay: immunoSEQ multiplex PCR; the TCRdb copy retains only in-frame clones and omits some. The profile shows more than 75,000 clones, roughly 90% of them singletons. Sequencing was performed on PBMCs, taken around atezolizumab (anti-PD-L1) treatment. The receptors were gathered from a man between 60 and 75 years old with urothelial cancer. The CDR3 runs from the conserved cysteine through the conserved F or W. A D gene is named only where the DNA matches it firmly. Only part of the rows carry a size: once, few, many, or a class if the clone is expanded.

TRBD2	TRBJ2-5	NA	TRBV7-2	CASSLVAGGHETQYF	TGTGCCAGCAGCTTAGTAGCGGGGGGGCACGAGACCCAGTACTTC
TRBD2	TRBJ2-3	NA	TRBV4-1	CASSHRAGVSDTQYF	TGCGCCAGCAGCCACCGAGCGGGAGTCTCAGATACGCAGTATTTT
NA	TRBJ2-2	NA	TRBV4-3	CASSQLPGTSGELFF	TGCGCCAGCAGCCAGCTACCTGGGACATCCGGGGAGCTGTTTTTT
NA	TRBJ2-7	NA	TRBV5-5	CASSLTWLYEQYF	TGTGCCAGCAGTCTTACGTGGCTGTACGAGCAGTACTTC
NA	TRBJ2-7	NA	TRBV11-2	CASSSGVSYEQYF	TGTGCCAGCAGCTCGGGAGTCTCCTACGAGCAGTACTTC
NA	TRBJ1-5	NA	TRBV9	CASSGRAYREMGQPQHF	TGTGCCAGCAGCGGCCGAGCATACAGGGAAATGGGTCAGCCCCAGCATTTT
NA	TRBJ2-5	NA	TRBV6-5	CASSYYPGETQYF	TGTGCCAGCAGTTACTATCCGGGGGAGACCCAGTACTTC
NA	TRBJ2-7	NA	TRBV30	CAWSGTIYEQYF	TGTGCCTGGAGCGGGACAATCTACGAGCAGTACTTC
NA	TRBJ2-7	NA	TRBV19	CASSIRPGFPFYEQYF	TGTGCCAGTAGTATTAGGCCGGGGTTCCCGTTCTACGAGCAGTACTTC
NA	TRBJ2-3	NA	TRBV4-2	CASSLSGAAGSTDTQYF	TGTGCCAGCAGCCTCAGTGGTGCGGCTGGGAGCACAGATACGCAGTATTTT
TRBD2	TRBJ2-7	NA	TRBV6-6	CASSYLPSGGHEQYF	TGTGCCAGCAGTTACTTGCCTAGCGGGGGCCACGAGCAGTACTTC
NA	TRBJ2-7	NA	TRBV5-8	CASSPAGFYEQYF	TGTGCCAGCAGTCCTGCCGGGTTTTACGAGCAGTACTTC
NA	TRBJ1-1	NA	TRBV19	CASSIGIQGTEAFF	TGTGCCAGTAGTATTGGGATTCAGGGCACTGAAGCTTTCTTT
TRBD2	TRBJ2-7	NA	TRBV7-8	CASSRSTSGASYEQYF	TGTGCCAGCAGCCGCTCAACTAGCGGGGCGTCCTACGAGCAGTACTTC
TRBD1	TRBJ1-2	NA	TRBV6-5	CASSYEGAYGYTF	TGTGCCAGCAGTTACGAGGGGGCCTATGGCTACACCTTC
NA	TRBJ2-7	NA	TRBV5-4	CASSLGYQDGYEQYF	TGTGCCAGCAGCTTGGGGTATCAGGATGGCTACGAGCAGTACTTC
TRBD2	TRBJ2-1	NA	TRBV7-2	CASSLGGLASEQFF	TGTGCCAGCAGCTTAGGGGGACTAGCATCTGAGCAGTTCTTC
NA	TRBJ2-7	NA	TRBV11-3	CASSLKGGHEQYF	TGTGCCAGCAGCTTAAAGGGAGGCCACGAGCAGTACTTC
NA	TRBJ1-4	NA	TRBV5-1	CASRGTTNEKLFF	TGCGCCAGCCGGGGGACAACTAATGAAAAACTGTTTTTT
NA	TRBJ1-2	NA	TRBV6-5	CASSPPGVLYGYTF	TGTGCCAGCAGTCCCCCCGGGGTTCTTTATGGCTACACCTTC
TRBD2	TRBJ2-1	NA	TRBV4-3	CASSQGTSPAGGYEQFF	TGCGCCAGCAGCCAAGGAACCTCCCCAGCGGGGGGTTATGAGCAGTTCTTC
NA	TRBJ2-3	NA	TRBV30	CAWSVGGAGFTDTQYF	TGTGCCTGGAGTGTAGGAGGGGCGGGTTTCACAGATACGCAGTATTTT
NA	TRBJ2-5	NA	TRBV18	CASSPNPSRQETQYF	TGTGCCAGCTCACCCAATCCAAGCCGGCAAGAGACCCAGTACTTC
TRBD2	TRBJ2-1	NA	TRBV27	CASSPSGRFVSGTYNEQFF	TGTGCCAGCAGTCCCAGCGGGAGATTTGTTTCGGGAACCTACAATGAGCAGTTCTTC
NA	TRBJ2-7	NA	TRBV9	CASSPLGQGSYEQYF	TGTGCCAGCAGCCCCCTGGGGCAGGGCTCCTACGAGCAGTACTTC
NA	TRBJ2-7	NA	TRBV18	CASSLDRRSSYEQYF	TGTGCCAGCTCACTTGATAGGCGGAGCTCCTACGAGCAGTACTTC
TRBD2	TRBJ2-2	NA	TRBV7-7	CASSGGTGELFF	TGTGCTAGCAGCGGGGGGACCGGGGAGCTGTTTTTT
TRBD1	TRBJ2-7	NA	TRBV4-3	CASSQPGQDSYEQYF	TGCGCCAGCAGCCAACCGGGACAGGACTCCTACGAGCAGTACTTC
TRBD2	TRBJ2-3	NA	TRBV7-9	CASSLSAGGKQYF	TGTGCCAGCAGCTTATCTGCGGGAGGGAAGCAGTATTTT
TRBD1	TRBJ1-1	NA	TRBV19	CASSEDRGNTEAFF	TGTGCCAGTAGTGAGGACAGGGGGAACACTGAAGCTTTCTTT
NA	TRBJ1-1	NA	TRBV2	CASTGALNTEAFF	TGTGCCAGCACAGGGGCGTTGAACACTGAAGCTTTCTTT
NA	TRBJ2-2	NA	TRBV6-1	CASSEGISLIGELFF	TGTGCCAGCAGTGAAGGAATTAGCCTGATCGGGGAGCTGTTTTTT
NA	TRBJ2-7	NA	TRBV4-3	CASSQDAAEQSEQYF	TGCGCCAGCAGCCAAGATGCGGCGGAACAATCCGAGCAGTACTTC
TRBD1	TRBJ1-4	NA	TRBV11-2	CASSAYGTGEEKLFF	TGTGCCAGCAGCGCCTACGGGACAGGGGAGGAAAAACTGTTTTTT
NA	TRBJ2-7	NA	TRBV10-2	CASRDTYEQYF	TGCGCCAGCAGAGACACTTACGAGCAGTACTTC
TRBD1	TRBJ1-2	NA	TRBV6-1	CASSDNTGQGVSYGYTF	TGTGCCAGCAGTGATAATACGGGACAGGGGGTTAGCTATGGCTACACCTTC
TRBD1	TRBJ1-2	NA	TRBV9	CASSVGQGNYGYTF	TGTGCCAGCAGCGTAGGACAGGGGAACTATGGCTACACCTTC
TRBD1	TRBJ2-5	NA	TRBV5-1	CASSRQGLAPETQYF	TGCGCCAGCAGCCGACAGGGTTTGGCCCCAGAGACCCAGTACTTC
NA	TRBJ2-7	NA	TRBV10-2	CASSESFEQYF	TGCGCCAGCAGTGAGTCCTTCGAGCAGTACTTC
TRBD1	TRBJ1-3	NA	TRBV25-1	CASRGTGGESSGNTIYF	TGTGCCAGCAGAGGGACAGGGGGCGAAAGCTCTGGAAACACCATATATTTT
NA	TRBJ2-4	NA	TRBV9	CASSVACEGCRIVRLHIQYF	TGTGCCAGCAGCGTAGCGTGCGAGGGTTGTAGGATCGTCAGGTTGCACATTCAGTACTTC
TRBD2	TRBJ2-1	NA	TRBV7-9	CASSWAASGGAEQFF	TGTGCCAGCAGCTGGGCGGCTAGCGGGGGGGCTGAGCAGTTCTTC
TRBD1	TRBJ2-2	NA	TRBV2	CASSAGQGVDGELFF	TGTGCCAGCAGTGCGGGACAGGGGGTCGACGGGGAGCTGTTTTTT
NA	TRBJ2-2	NA	TRBV10-1	CASSRLRGRPTGELFF	TGCGCCAGCAGTAGGCTAAGAGGGAGGCCCACCGGGGAGCTGTTTTTT
NA	TRBJ1-2	once	TRBV7-9	CASSLSTGEIGYTF	TGTGCCAGCAGCTTATCAACGGGAGAAATAGGCTACACCTTC
TRBD1	TRBJ1-2	NA	TRBV6-5	CASSLQGSWGYTF	TGTGCCAGCAGTTTACAGGGGTCTTGGGGCTACACCTTC
TRBD2	TRBJ2-2	NA	TRBV5-1	CASRELAGGTGELFF	TGCGCCAGCAGAGAACTAGCGGGGGGCACCGGGGAGCTGTTTTTT
NA	TRBJ1-3	NA	TRBV4-2	CASSQESTRQFSGNTIYF	TGTGCCAGCAGCCAAGAAAGCACCAGGCAGTTCTCTGGAAACACCATATATTTT
NA	TRBJ2-3	NA	TRBV15	CATSRVASTDTQYF	TGTGCCACCAGCAGAGTGGCTAGCACAGATACGCAGTATTTT
NA	TRBJ2-3	once	TRBV7-2	CASSYSDTQYF	TGTGCCAGCAGCTACTCAGATACGCAGTATTTT
NA	TRBJ1-2	NA	TRBV20-1	CSARLLGYTF	TGCAGTGCTAGGTTGCTAGGCTACACCTTC
TRBD2	TRBJ2-2	NA	TRBV5-1	CASSPLLAGNTGELFF	TGCGCCAGCAGCCCGTTACTAGCGGGGAACACCGGGGAGCTGTTTTTT
TRBD2	TRBJ2-3	NA	TRBV5-1	CASSFGGGTDTQYF	TGCGCCAGCAGCTTTGGGGGGGGCACAGATACGCAGTATTTT
TRBD1	TRBJ1-2	NA	TRBV19	CASSPGQGRGYGYTF	TGTGCCAGTAGTCCCGGACAGGGGAGGGGCTATGGCTACACCTTC
TRBD2	TRBJ2-7	NA	TRBV7-3	CASSPRTSGQYEQYF	TGTGCCAGCAGCCCCCGGACTAGCGGGCAATACGAGCAGTACTTC
TRBD1	TRBJ1-1	few	TRBV27	CASNSGTAMNTEAFF	TGTGCCAGCAATTCCGGGACAGCCATGAACACTGAAGCTTTCTTT
TRBD1	TRBJ1-4	NA	TRBV15	CATSRSPGTGEKLFF	TGTGCCACCAGCAGGTCCCCCGGGACAGGGGAAAAACTGTTTTTT
NA	TRBJ2-3	NA	TRBV6-4	CASSDSVSSDTQYF	TGTGCCAGCAGTGACTCGGTTAGCAGTGATACGCAGTATTTT
NA	TRBJ2-7	NA	TRBV7-8	CASSSVSGISYEQYF	TGTGCCAGCAGCTCCGTTTCGGGTATCTCCTACGAGCAGTACTTC
NA	TRBJ2-7	NA	TRBV7-2	CASSPLAGDYEQYF	TGTGCCAGCAGCCCGTTGGCAGGGGACTACGAGCAGTACTTC